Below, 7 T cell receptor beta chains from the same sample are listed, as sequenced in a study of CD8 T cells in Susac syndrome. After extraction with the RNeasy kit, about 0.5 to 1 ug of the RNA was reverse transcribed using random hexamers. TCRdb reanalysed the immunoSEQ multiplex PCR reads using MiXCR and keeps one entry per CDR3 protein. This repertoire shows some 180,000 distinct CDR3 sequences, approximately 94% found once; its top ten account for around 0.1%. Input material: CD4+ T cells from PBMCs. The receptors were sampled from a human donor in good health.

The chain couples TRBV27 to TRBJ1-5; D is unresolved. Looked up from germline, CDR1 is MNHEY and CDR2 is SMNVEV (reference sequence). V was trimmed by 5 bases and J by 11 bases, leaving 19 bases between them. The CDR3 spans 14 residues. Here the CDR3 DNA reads TGTGCCAGCAGTCGGGTAGGAGTGAGTGAGGCCCAGCATTTT. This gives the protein CASSRVGVSEAQHF.

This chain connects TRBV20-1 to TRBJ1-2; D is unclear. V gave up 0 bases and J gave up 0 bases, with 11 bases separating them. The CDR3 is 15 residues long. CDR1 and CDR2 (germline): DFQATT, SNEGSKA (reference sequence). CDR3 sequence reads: CSARDPGSSNYGYTF. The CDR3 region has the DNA TGCAGTGCTAGAGATCCGGGCAGCTCTAACTATGGCTACACCTTC.

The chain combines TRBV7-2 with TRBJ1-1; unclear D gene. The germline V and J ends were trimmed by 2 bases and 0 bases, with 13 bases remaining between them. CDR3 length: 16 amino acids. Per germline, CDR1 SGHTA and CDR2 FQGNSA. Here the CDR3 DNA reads TGTGCCAGCAGCTTACTGGGGATTCGGGTGAACACTGAAGCTTTCTTT. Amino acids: CASSLLGIRVNTEAFF.

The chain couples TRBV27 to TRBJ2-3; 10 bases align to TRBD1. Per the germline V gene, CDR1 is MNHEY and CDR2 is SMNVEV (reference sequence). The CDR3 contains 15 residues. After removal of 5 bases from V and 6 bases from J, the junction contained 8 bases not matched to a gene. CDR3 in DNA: TGTGCCAGCAGTCCGGGACAGGGGCCGGGGGATACGCAGTATTTT. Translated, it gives CASSPGQGPGDTQYF.

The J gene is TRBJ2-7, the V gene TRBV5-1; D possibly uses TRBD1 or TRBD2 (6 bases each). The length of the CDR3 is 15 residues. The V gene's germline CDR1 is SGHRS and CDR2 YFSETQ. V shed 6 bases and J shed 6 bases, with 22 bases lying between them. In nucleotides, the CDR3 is TGCGCCAGCACCAATCTCGGGGGCGCTTTTAGCGAGCAGTACTTC. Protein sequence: CASTNLGGAFSEQYF.

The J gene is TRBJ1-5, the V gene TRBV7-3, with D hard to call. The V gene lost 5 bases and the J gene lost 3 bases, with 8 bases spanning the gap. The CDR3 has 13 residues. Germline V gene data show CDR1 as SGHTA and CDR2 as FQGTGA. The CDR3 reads CASSMTINQPQHF. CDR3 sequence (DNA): TGTGCCAGCAGCATGACCATCAATCAGCCCCAGCATTTT.

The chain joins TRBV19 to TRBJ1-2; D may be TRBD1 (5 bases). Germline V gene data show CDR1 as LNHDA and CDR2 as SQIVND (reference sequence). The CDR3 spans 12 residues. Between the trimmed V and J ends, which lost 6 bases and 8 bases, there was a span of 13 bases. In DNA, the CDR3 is TGTGCCAGTAGGGGTGACAGCCGGGGCTACACCTTC. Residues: CASRGDSRGYTF.